The entry below gives a single T cell receptor (beta chain) sequence along with its context. These data belong to a study of blood T cell repertoires in COVID-19. The germline V gene has CDR1 LGHNA and CDR2 YSLEER. Unmatched junction bases numbered 6, after V lost 4 bases and J lost 1 base. This CDR3 spans 16 amino acids. The authors' processing: Counts of nucleated cells, estimated from reference gene primer amplification, were obtained. Assay: immunoSEQ multiplex PCR; the TCRdb copy retains only in-frame clones and omits some. V, J and clone size derive from that table, while D and trimming were established from the DNA sequence. The sample holds approximately 150,000 clones, about 85% seen once.

The chain is built from TRBV4-3 and TRBJ2-5, with 10 nucleotides matching TRBD2. Sequences were obtained from peripheral blood. This TCR came from a human donor with acute or convalescent COVID-19. The donor label of this sample is uncertain. The CDR3, as DNA: TGCGCCAGCAGCCCTCAAATAGCGGGGGGCCAAGAGACCCAGTACTTC. Amino acids: CASSPQIAGGQETQYF.